Listed here are 21 T cell receptor beta chains from one sample, sequenced in a study of CD8+CD57+ T cells in acquired aplastic anemia. Profiling that covered TCR beta VDJ and CDR3 relied on genomic DNA as its template. TCRdb re-analysed the reads in MiXCR, keeping a single row per CDR3 protein. The data show over 250,000 distinct CDR3 sequences, roughly 59% seen once. Previously, flow cytometry had revealed CD8+CD57+ cell expansion in the patients chosen for sequencing. The sequencing sample was made of sorted CD4+, CD8+, or CD8+CD57+ T cells (not recorded which) from PBMCs. All receptors come from a human donor with aplastic anemia.

This clonotype occurred many times. V is TRBV20-1 and J is TRBJ2-1; 10 bases are a match to TRBD1. J gave up 0 bases and V 3 bases, and 5 bases lay outside the gene matches. The CDR3 contains 16 residues. Germline values: CDR1 DFQATT, CDR2 SNEGSKA (reference sequence). CDR3 coding DNA: TGCAGTGCTAGTTCGACAGGGGGCGGCTCCTACAATGAGCAGTTCTTC. Protein sequence: CSASSTGGGSYNEQFF.

The chain recombines TRBV10-3 with TRBJ2-5; D possibly corresponds to TRBD1 (6 bases). The CDR3 contains 14 residues. The germline CDR1 and CDR2 sequences are ENHRY and SYGVKD. V was trimmed by 7 bases and J by 2 bases, leaving 14 bases between them. The CDR3 spells CAIKEVGGQETQYF. CDR3 DNA: TGTGCCATCAAGGAGGTAGGGGGACAAGAGACCCAGTACTTC.

The rearrangement joins TRBV7-9 to TRBJ1-1; weak D call: TRBD1 (6 bases). The CDR3 has 13 residues. The ends were cut back, 2 bases at V and 6 bases at J, with 10 bases in the middle. CDR1 SEHNR and CDR2 FQNEAQ come from the germline V gene (reference sequence). The CDR3 sequence is CASSLITGSEAFF. CDR3 nucleotide sequence: TGTGCCAGCAGCTTAATTACAGGGTCTGAAGCTTTCTTT.

A single count supports this clonotype. The V gene is TRBV28, the J gene TRBJ1-4, with 7 bases matching TRBD1. There are 15 residues in the CDR3. V lost 7 bases, J lost 8 bases, and 13 bases stayed unmatched. Germline loops: CDR1 MDHEN, CDR2 SYDVKM. This CDR3 reads CASNLQGPVGEKLFF. The CDR3 DNA reads as TGTGCCAGCAACCTACAGGGGCCGGTTGGGGAAAAACTGTTTTTT.

This clonotype was observed a handful of times. The chain carries TRBV24-1 and TRBJ2-1; maybe TRBD1 (5 bases). This CDR3 is 16 amino acids long. V lost 3 bases to trimming and J lost 0 bases, with 11 bases between them. Germline V lookup: CDR1 KGHDR, CDR2 SFDVKD. CDR3 nucleotides: TGTGCCACCAGTGATATGACAGCAAGCTCCTACAATGAGCAGTTCTTC. As protein: CATSDMTASSYNEQFF.

Concerning this clonotype itself: An end of the junction does not agree with germline; a read error may underlie this. The chain links TRBV10-1 to TRBJ2-2, with 11 bases lining up with TRBD2. The V gene's germline CDR1 is WNHNN and CDR2 SYGVQD (reference sequence). CDR3 length: 17 residues. The CDR3 nucleotides are TGTGCCAGCTCTCCCAGGGGGACTAGCGGATACACCGGGGAGCTGTTTTTT. This codes for CASSPRGTSGYTGELFF.

This clonotype was recorded only once. The CDR3 bases are TGTGCCAGCAGTCTGAACCGGGGGGGGATCGAGCAGTACTTC. It codes for CASSLNRGGIEQYF. The chain is built from TRBV12-3 or TRBV12-4 and TRBJ2-7, with 8 bases fitting TRBD2. The CDR3 runs 14 residues. J was trimmed by 6 bases and V by 5 bases; bases with no gene match: 9.

This clonotype occurred a few times. This chain links TRBV25-1 with TRBJ2-6; the match to TRBD2 covers 7 bases. The CDR3 extends over 18 amino acids. After removal of 3 bases from V and 0 bases from J, the junction contained 8 bases not matched to a gene. CDR1 and CDR2 (germline): MGHDK, SYGVNS. This CDR3 reads CASSDLRGGISGANVLTF. CDR3 bases: TGTGCCAGCAGTGATTTAAGGGGAGGGATCTCTGGGGCCAACGTCCTGACTTTC. Full variable domain (missing parts from reference TRBV25-1 and TRBJ2-6): EADIYQTPRYLVIGTGKKITLECSQTMGHDKMYWYQQDPGMELHLIHYSYGVNSTEKGDLSSESTVSRIRTEHFPLTLESARPSHTSQYLCASSDLRGGISGANVLTFGAGSRLTVL.

This sequence joins TRBV15 and TRBJ2-3, with 12 bases aligning to TRBD2. The CDR3 is 19 residues long. The V segment lost 3 bases and the J segment 0 bases; nucleotides outside the gene matches: 10. The germline V gene encodes CDR1 LNHNV and CDR2 YYDKDF (reference sequence). This chain's CDR3 is CATSRADGTSGSSTDTQYF. CDR3 in DNA: TGTGCCACCAGCAGGGCCGATGGGACTAGCGGGTCTAGCACAGATACGCAGTATTTT.

This clonotype was counted at least ten times. This chain links TRBV6-4 with TRBJ1-4; the D gene is possibly TRBD1 (6 bases). Germline loops: CDR1 MRHNA, CDR2 SNTAGT. V shed 5 bases and J shed 7 bases, with 11 bases lying between them. The CDR3 covers 13 residues. The DNA of the CDR3 is TGTGCCAGCAGTTCGGGGGCCGGTGAAAAACTGTTTTTT. It codes for CASSSGAGEKLFF.

There are a few counts of this clonotype. This chain connects TRBV2 to TRBJ2-2; the D gene could be TRBD1 or TRBD2 (6 bases each). Per germline, CDR1 SNHLY and CDR2 FYNNEI. Trimming cost V 11 bases and J 3 bases, with 13 bases left between them. The CDR3 is 13 residues long. CDR3 sequence reads: CAGGRTYTGELFF. CDR3 bases: TGTGCCGGGGGGCGGACCTACACCGGGGAGCTGTTTTTT. The full variable domain, rest sourced from reference TRBV2 and TRBJ2-2, is EPEVTQTPSHQVTQMGQEVILRCVPISNHLYFYWYRQILGQKVEFLVSFYNNEISEKSEIFDDQFSVERPDGSNFTLKIRSTKLEDSAMYFCAGGRTYTGELFFGEGSRLTVL.

The V call is TRBV2, the J call TRBJ2-5; D is possibly TRBD1 or TRBD2 (5 bases each). V was shortened by 5 bases and J by 1 base, with 17 bases between the two germline ends. The germline V gene encodes CDR1 SNHLY and CDR2 FYNNEI. The CDR3 contains 16 residues. This chain's CDR3 is CASSILTIGAQETQYF. Here the CDR3 DNA reads TGTGCCAGCAGTATTCTCACTATCGGGGCCCAAGAGACCCAGTACTTC. Full variable domain (outside the CDR3, taken from reference TRBV2 and TRBJ2-5): EPEVTQTPSHQVTQMGQEVILRCVPISNHLYFYWYRQILGQKVEFLVSFYNNEISEKSEIFDDQFSVERPDGSNFTLKIRSTKLEDSAMYFCASSILTIGAQETQYFGPGTRLLVL.

The J gene is TRBJ1-1, the V gene TRBV29-1; perhaps TRBD1 as D (5 bases). This CDR3 contains 13 residues. Germline CDR1 is SQVTM and CDR2 is ANQGSEA. The germline V and J ends were trimmed by 8 bases and 1 base, with 14 bases remaining between them. CDR3 residues: CSTLTAKNTEAFF. In DNA, the CDR3 is TGCAGCACCCTGACAGCCAAGAACACTGAAGCTTTCTTT. The complete variable domain, with remaining parts taken from reference TRBV29-1 and TRBJ1-1, reads SAVISQKPSRDICQRGTSLTIQCQVDSQVTMMFWYRQQPGQSLTLIATANQGSEATYESGFVIDKFPISRPNLTFSTLTVSNMSPEDSSIYLCSTLTAKNTEAFFGQGTRLTVV.

The chain recombines TRBV20-1 with TRBJ2-1, with 10 bases lining up with TRBD2. Losses at the gene ends were 1 base for V and 3 bases for J; bases not matched to a gene: 3. Germline assignment: CDR1 DFQATT and CDR2 SNEGSKA (reference sequence). This CDR3 is built from 15 residues. The CDR3 sequence: CSARVWTSGYNEQFF. As DNA, the CDR3 is TGCAGTGCTAGAGTGTGGACTAGCGGCTACAATGAGCAGTTCTTC.

The chain carries TRBV5-1 and TRBJ2-1, with 8 nucleotides matching TRBD1. CDR3 size: 20 residues. V was clipped by 0 bases and J by 0 bases; unmatched bases: 14. Germline values: CDR1 SGHRS, CDR2 YFSETQ. CDR3 region: CASSLDRDRPFRASYNEQFF. CDR3 bases: TGCGCCAGCAGCTTGGATCGGGACAGGCCTTTTAGGGCCTCCTACAATGAGCAGTTCTTC.

This clonotype was detected ten times or more. The chain couples TRBV12-3 or TRBV12-4 to TRBJ2-3; 7 nucleotides agree with TRBD1. CDR3 length equals 14 residues. After removal of 1 base from V and 4 bases from J, the junction contained 2 bases not matched to a gene. CDR3 amino acids: CASSLGQGADTQYF. In DNA, the CDR3 is TGTGCCAGCAGTTTAGGACAGGGTGCAGATACGCAGTATTTT.

This clonotype was observed at least ten times. The chain has TRBV11-3 and TRBJ2-5; D ambiguous. The germline gives CDR1 SGHNT, CDR2 YENEEA. The CDR3 runs to 13 residues. Trimming left V 5 bases short and J 5 bases short, with 12 bases between. CDR3 amino acids: CASSRIEEETQYF. The CDR3 DNA sequence: TGTGCCAGCAGCCGGATTGAGGAGGAGACCCAGTACTTC.

The sample holds one count of this clonotype. The chain couples TRBV10-2 to TRBJ2-3; D gene ambiguous. V lost 3 bases and J 2 bases, leaving 6 bases between the germline ends. This CDR3 region has 13 residues. Per germline, CDR1 WSHSY and CDR2 SAAADI. CDR3 sequence reads: CASSDSYTDTQYF. For the CDR3, the DNA is TGCGCCAGCAGTGATTCGTACACAGATACGCAGTATTTT.

The chain joins TRBV5-4 to TRBJ1-1; possibly TRBD1 for D (5 bases). V lost 2 bases and J lost 7, with 9 bases in between. The CDR3 is 12 amino acids. Germline CDR1 and CDR2: SGHNT and YYREEE (reference sequence). The CDR3 sequence: CASSLGALEAFF. CDR3 sequence (DNA): TGTGCCAGCAGCTTAGGGGCCCTTGAAGCTTTCTTT.

This rearrangement joins TRBV4-1 to TRBJ1-6; D is unresolved. The germline V gene has CDR1 MGHRA and CDR2 YSYEKL. The CDR3 spans 12 residues. V was trimmed by 5 bases and J by 8 bases, leaving 7 bases between them. CDR3 nucleotides: TGCGCCAGCAGCGAGTCCCATTCACCCCTCCACTTT. Amino acids: CASSESHSPLHF.

The genes are TRBV5-4 and TRBJ1-6, with D possibly being TRBD1 (6 bases). The V gene lost 4 bases and the J gene lost 9 bases, with 17 bases spanning the gap. The germline gives CDR1 SGHNT, CDR2 YYREEE (reference sequence). CDR3 length: 15 residues. The CDR3 region has the DNA TGTGCCAGCAGCGCCGTAGCAGGGGACGGTTCACCCCTCCACTTT. Amino acid sequence: CASSAVAGDGSPLHF.